Shown below are 20 T cell receptor beta chains from a single sample sequenced in a study of T cells of healthy individuals. TCRdb independently ran MiXCR on the 5' RACE reads; one entry per CDR3 protein. Seen here are under 70,000 distinct CDR3 sequences, roughly 14% observed once, and the top ten hold roughly 16%. The receptors were gathered from a human donor in good health.

This clonotype was detected ten times or more. The CDR3 DNA follows: TGTGCCAGTAGTACCCTCGACAGGAACACTGAAGCTTTCTTT. This sequence encodes CASSTLDRNTEAFF. This chain joins TRBV19 and TRBJ1-1, with D tentatively TRBD1 (5 bases). The V and J ends lost 4 bases and 1 base respectively, with 10 bases between them. CDR3 length: 14 amino acids. Germline V CDR1 and CDR2: LNHDA, SQIVND (reference sequence). Using reference TRBV19 and TRBJ1-1 for the parts outside the CDR3, the full variable domain is DGGITQSPKYLFRKEGQNVTLSCEQNLNHDAMYWYRQDPGQGLRLIYYSQIVNDFQKGDIAEGYSVSREKKESFPLTVTSAQKNPTAFYLCASSTLDRNTEAFFGQGTRLTVV.

This clonotype was recorded at least ten times. This CDR3 reads CASSPRGDSSYNEQFF. CDR3 sequence (DNA): TGTGCCAGCAGCCCCCGGGGGGATAGCTCCTACAATGAGCAGTTCTTC. V usage is TRBV11-2 and J usage is TRBJ2-1; 7 bases map to TRBD2. The CDR3 spans 16 residues. The junction had 7 bases not matched to a gene; V was cut back by 5 bases and J by 0 bases. Germline CDR1 reads SGHAT; CDR2 reads FQNNGV.

The chain recombines TRBV27 with TRBJ2-7; D gene ambiguous. Germline V gene lookup returns CDR1 MNHEY and CDR2 SMNVEV (reference sequence). Trimming pared 5 bases from V and 0 bases from J, leaving 14 bases between. The CDR3 has 15 amino acids. CDR3 bases: TGTGCCAGCAGTATGGTATATCCGGGCTCCTACGAGCAGTACTTC. Translated, it gives CASSMVYPGSYEQYF.

A few counts support this clonotype. The chain is built from TRBV5-6 and TRBJ1-2, with D uncertain. The V and J ends lost 4 bases and 4 bases respectively, with 11 bases between them. The length of the CDR3 is 13 residues. Per germline, CDR1 SGHDT and CDR2 YYEEEE. In nucleotides, the CDR3 is TGTGCCAGCAGCCGGGATTCGGGCTATGGCTACACCTTC. Amino acids: CASSRDSGYGYTF.

In its sample, this clonotype was seen many times. This chain connects TRBV27 to TRBJ2-3; 10 nucleotides align to TRBD2. CDR1 is MNHEY, CDR2 SMNVEV, per germline (reference sequence). There are 17 residues in the CDR3. Losses at the gene ends were 4 bases for V and 2 bases for J; bases not matched to a gene: 9. Written as DNA, the CDR3 is TGTGCCAGCAGTTATTGGTCGACTAGCGGGTTCACAGATACGCAGTATTTT. It translates to CASSYWSTSGFTDTQYF.

This clonotype was seen more than once but under ten times. The rearrangement joins TRBV7-2 to TRBJ2-2; D call uncertain. V lost 4 bases and J lost 2, with 17 bases in between. Germline CDR1 is SGHTA and CDR2 is FQGNSA. This CDR3 spans 17 amino acids. Here the CDR3 DNA reads TGTGCCAGCAGCTATTCCGGGCCTAACTTAAACACCGGGGAGCTGTTTTTT. As protein: CASSYSGPNLNTGELFF.

This clonotype was counted at least ten times. V is TRBV5-6 and J is TRBJ2-1; 10 bases align to TRBD1. The trim removed 4 bases at V and 5 bases at J, leaving 9 bases unmatched. Germline CDR1 and CDR2: SGHDT and YYEEEE. This CDR3 comprises 16 residues. CDR3 DNA sequence: TGTGCCAGCAGCCCGACCGACAGGGGGCGTAACAATGAGCAGTTCTTC. It specifies CASSPTDRGRNNEQFF.

In this sample, this clonotype turned up many times. The chain carries TRBV5-1 and TRBJ2-6; D uncertain. The length of the CDR3 is 15 residues. V was clipped by 0 bases and J by 0 bases, with 4 bases between them. Germline values: CDR1 SGHRS, CDR2 YFSETQ. As DNA, the CDR3 is TGCGCCAGCAGCTTGGCTTTCTCTGGGGCCAACGTCCTGACTTTC. Protein sequence: CASSLAFSGANVLTF.

This clonotype has just a few counts. The chain uses TRBV20-1 and TRBJ2-1; no firm D call. V was trimmed by 5 bases and J by 9 bases, leaving 8 bases between them. Germline V gives CDR1 DFQATT, CDR2 SNEGSKA (reference sequence). This CDR3 region has 10 residues. The CDR3 protein is CSADMGEQFF. CDR3 nucleotides: TGCAGTGCTGATATGGGTGAGCAGTTCTTC.

The table lists this clonotype with a few counts. V usage is TRBV28 and J usage is TRBJ2-7; 7 positions agree with TRBD2. Germline-derived CDR1 and CDR2 are MDHEN and SYDVKM. The J segment lost 2 bases and the V segment lost 4 bases, leaving 11 bases of the junction unmatched. The CDR3 totals 16 residues. DNA of the CDR3: TGTGCCAGCAGTTCCCTTCTGCTAGCGGTAACCTACGAGCAGTACTTC. Protein: CASSSLLLAVTYEQYF.

CDR3 protein: CASSQSGAHNEQFF. The DNA for the CDR3 is TGCGCCAGCAGCCAGTCCGGGGCCCACAATGAGCAGTTCTTC. The chain joins TRBV5-1 to TRBJ2-1, with D perhaps TRBD1 or TRBD2 (5 bases each). The CDR3 is 14 amino acids. Per germline, CDR1 SGHRS and CDR2 YFSETQ. V was trimmed by 4 bases and J by 5 bases, leaving 13 bases between them.

This clonotype was observed a few times. The chain is built from TRBV7-8 and TRBJ1-6; D ambiguous. The CDR3 is 12 amino acids. Trimming cost V 5 bases and J 7 bases, with 6 bases left between them. Germline CDR1 is SGHVS and CDR2 is FQNEAQ. The CDR3 coding sequence is TGTGCCAGCAGCCCCCAAAATTCACCCCTCCACTTT. Translation: CASSPQNSPLHF.

The chain carries TRBV9 and TRBJ2-5; 13 nucleotides align to TRBD2. CDR1 and CDR2 from the germline V gene are SGDLS and YYNGEE. CDR3 length equals 20 residues. After removal of 0 bases from V and 3 bases from J, the junction contained 14 bases not matched to a gene. The CDR3 DNA reads TGTGCCAGCAGCGTAGGGCCCGCAGGGGTCGGACTAGCGGGAGAAGAGACCCAGTACTTC. Translation: CASSVGPAGVGLAGEETQYF.

This clonotype was observed at least ten times. The V and J genes are TRBV7-2 and TRBJ2-3, with TRBD1 as a possible D gene (6 bases). V gave up 5 bases and J gave up 1 base, with 16 bases separating them. The length of the CDR3 is 16 residues. Germline CDR1 SGHTA, CDR2 FQGNSA. The CDR3 DNA reads as TGTGCCAGCAGCGTTTTCGGGACACAAGGCACAGATACGCAGTATTTT. It yields the protein CASSVFGTQGTDTQYF.

The V and J genes are TRBV19 and TRBJ2-7; D call uncertain. Germline V lookup: CDR1 LNHDA, CDR2 SQIVND (reference sequence). V lost 10 bases to trimming and J lost 1 base, with 8 bases between them. The CDR3 has 11 amino acids. CDR3 DNA sequence: TGTGCCACTCAGGAATCCTACGAGCAGTACTTC. The encoded protein is CATQESYEQYF.

The chain uses TRBV30 and TRBJ1-1; no definite D call. Trimming removed 0 bases from V and 4 bases from J, with 9 bases in between. This CDR3 has 13 residues. Germline V gene data show CDR1 as GTSNPN and CDR2 as SVGIG (reference sequence). The CDR3 loop reads CAWSVWGSTEAFF. Written as DNA, the CDR3 is TGTGCCTGGAGTGTGTGGGGTAGCACTGAAGCTTTCTTT.

V usage is TRBV7-3 and J usage is TRBJ2-7; D perhaps matches TRBD1 (6 bases). V lost 3 bases to trimming and J lost 0 bases, with 18 bases between them. The germline V gene has CDR1 SGHTA and CDR2 FQGTGA. The CDR3 loop spans 17 amino acids. This CDR3 reads CASSFRGDGPGSYEQYF. The CDR3 region has the DNA TGTGCCAGCAGCTTCAGGGGAGACGGCCCGGGCTCCTACGAGCAGTACTTC. The variable domain in full, completed from reference TRBV7-3 and TRBJ2-7, reads GAGVSQTPSNKVTEKGKYVELRCDPISGHTALYWYRQSLGQGPEFLIYFQGTGAADDSGLPNDRFFAVRPEGSVSTLKIQRTERGDSAVYLCASSFRGDGPGSYEQYFGPGTRLTVT.

The chain employs TRBV7-2 and TRBJ2-6; D remains ambiguous. Per the germline V gene, CDR1 is SGHTA and CDR2 is FQGNSA. Trimming removed 3 bases from V and 0 bases from J, with 6 bases in between. The CDR3 runs 15 residues. DNA for the CDR3: TGTGCCAGCAGCTTCTACAGCTCTGGGGCCAACGTCCTGACTTTC. It yields the protein CASSFYSSGANVLTF. Full variable domain (remainder filled in from reference TRBV7-2 and TRBJ2-6): GAGVSQSPSNKVTEKGKDVELRCDPISGHTALYWYRQSLGQGLEFLIYFQGNSAPDKSGLPSDRFSAERTGGSVSTLTIQRTQQEDSAVYLCASSFYSSGANVLTFGAGSRLTVL.

This clonotype was seen at least ten times. This chain joins TRBV20-1 and TRBJ1-5; no definite D call. The CDR3 sequence is 14 residues long. V dropped 3 bases and J dropped 4 bases, with 13 bases sitting between them. Germline loops: CDR1 DFQATT, CDR2 SNEGSKA (reference sequence). The CDR3 DNA is TGCAGTGCTAGTAACGTCCAGCTAAATCAGCCCCAGCATTTT. Amino acid sequence: CSASNVQLNQPQHF.

This clonotype has just a few counts. This chain connects TRBV29-1 to TRBJ2-2; no clear D gene. The V gene's germline CDR1 is SQVTM and CDR2 ANQGSEA. The CDR3 runs 11 residues. Between the trimmed V and J ends, which lost 1 base and 5 bases, there was a span of 2 bases. The CDR3 nucleotides are TGCAGCGTTGAAGCAACCGGGGAGCTGTTTTTT. This translates into CSVEATGELFF.